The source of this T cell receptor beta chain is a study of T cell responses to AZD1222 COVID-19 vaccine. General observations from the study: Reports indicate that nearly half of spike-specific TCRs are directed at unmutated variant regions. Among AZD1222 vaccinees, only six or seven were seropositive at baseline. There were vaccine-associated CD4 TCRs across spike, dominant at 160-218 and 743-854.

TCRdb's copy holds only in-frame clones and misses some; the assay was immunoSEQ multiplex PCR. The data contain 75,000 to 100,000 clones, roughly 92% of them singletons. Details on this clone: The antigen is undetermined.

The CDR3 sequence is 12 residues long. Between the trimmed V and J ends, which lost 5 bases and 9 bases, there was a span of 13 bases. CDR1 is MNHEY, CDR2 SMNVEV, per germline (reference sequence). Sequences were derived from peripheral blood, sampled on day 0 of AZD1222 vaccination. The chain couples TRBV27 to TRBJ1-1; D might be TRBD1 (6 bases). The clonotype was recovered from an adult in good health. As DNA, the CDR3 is TGTGCCAGCAGTCCAAACAGGGCACAAGCTTTCTTT. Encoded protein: CASSPNRAQAFF.